Listed here is a single T cell receptor beta chain. Many counts were recorded for this clonotype. No antigen is known for it. No much larger clone is present one base from it, and per-base qualities are unavailable. CDR1 is given as SGDLS and CDR2 as YYNGEE, both from the germline V gene. The CDR3 numbers 15 residues from cysteine through phenylalanine. Only the CDR3 region is kept as DNA, spanning 45 bases read in frame from base 1. V and J are truncated by 3 bases and 5 bases respectively, leaving an intervening sequence of 17 bases. This sample is part of a study of early T cells in non-severe SARS-CoV-2 infection (dated by TCRdb to the early 2020s). Notes on the research overall: TCR sequencing used bulk RNA from unsorted whole blood, so alpha and beta chains could not be paired.

Overall results and qualifications from the work: VDJdb matching was skewed toward anti-spike CD8 responses and likely underestimated virus-specific expansions by missing private and CD4 specificities.

A case-control design nested within a healthcare worker cohort in London, UK, was used, with weekly nasopharyngeal swab PCR tests and blood sampling performed. Healthcare workers were recruited during the week of the UK lockdown, between 23 and 31 March 2020, and followed weekly for up to 16 weeks. Libraries were built with 5' RACE. This sample was sequenced with a NextSeq 500. Unique molecular identifiers were attached to individual cDNA molecules in the TCR library protocol so that sequencing error and PCR bias could be corrected. Sequencing covered both TCR alpha and beta chains, and within each sample the abundances of alpha and beta sequences were tightly co-correlated. The original pipeline was this. Decombinator V4 was used to annotate TCR sequences for V gene, J gene and CDR3. Expanded TCRs were defined as changing significantly between any two time points under a Poisson model with p below 0.0001. TCR abundances were normalised to the total number of TCRs sequenced in each sample and reported as counts per million. MAIT TCRs were defined by TRAV1-2 paired with TRAJ12, TRAJ20 or TRAJ33, and iNKT TCRs by TRAV10 paired with TRAJ18. VDJdb, accessed on 1 November 2021, was searched for TCRs annotated for CMV, EBV and SARS-CoV-2, and TCRs annotated for more than one antigen were excluded. The public reads were run again by TCRdb, first through fastp at Q25 and then through MiXCR, and only productive beta chains were kept. Each entry merges the rows of one CDR3 protein and shows their most common DNA and genes. It is TCRdb's table, rather than the study itself, that gives the V and J calls and clone size. Present in this sample are 35,000 to 50,000 distinct CDR3 sequences, around 7% of which were seen just once. The ten largest clones capture more than 4.5% of the sample.

The TCR was taken from an adult who was a healthcare worker with PCR-confirmed SARS-CoV-2 infection or an uninfected control (not recorded which). The sample comprised whole blood. The V gene is TRBV9 and the J gene is TRBJ1-1; TRBD1 could be the D gene, as 5 bases match. The CDR3 corresponds to CASSAGGGVGTEAFF. At the DNA level, the sequence is TGTGCCAGCAGCGCCGGGGGAGGGGTAGGGACTGAAGCTTTCTTT. Full variable domain (CDR3 extended with the reference TRBV9 and TRBJ1-1 proteins): DSGVTQTPKHLITATGQRVTLRCSPRSGDLSVYWYQQSLDQGLQFLIQYYNGEERAKGNILERFSAQQFPDLHSELNLSSLELGDSALYFCASSAGGGVGTEAFFGQGTRLTVV.